This paragraph reports one T cell receptor (beta chain). Its antigen is unknown. Within one base of it there is no much larger clone, and no base qualities were kept. The data were taken from a study of PD-L1 blockade in urothelial cancer (dated by TCRdb to about 2017). With respect to the entire study: Every patient began therapy in about 2014 and was given atezolizumab 1,200 mg intravenously every 3 weeks. Patients had an ECOG performance status of 0 or 1 and had received between 0 and 3 prior chemotherapy regimens. Durable clinical benefit meant progression-free survival longer than 6 months, and TCR features were also tested against progression-free and overall survival. About 85% of the roughly 30 patients were males with bladder-origin urothelial cancer, and about 65% of the roughly 30 reported a prior smoking history. Whole exome sequencing and RNA sequencing of pretreatment tumors were performed alongside TCR sequencing in the same patients. The study, an exploratory multi-omic analysis, examined somatic, immune and clinical correlates of response to PD-L1 blockade with atezolizumab in urothelial cancer. Blood samples were analyzed 3 weeks after the start of treatment (second dose) and 6 weeks after the start of treatment. Roughly nine patients achieved durable clinical benefit and roughly 20 did not. A median of roughly 140,000 T cells and 65,000 to 90,000 unique TCRs was obtained from blood samples, and a median clonality of around 0.08 was observed. Pretreatment blood TCR-seq was available for about 30 patients, at least one posttreatment blood collection was obtained for 25 or so patients, and tumor TCR-seq was available for 25 or so patients. Pretreatment tumor samples and matched peripheral blood, collected serially before and after atezolizumab treatment, underwent TCR sequencing. Here is what the overall study found, with its caveats: Because of the small sample size (n of about 30) and the many exploratory analyses performed, the results are intended to be regarded as hypothesis-generating. Improved progression-free and overall survival was found to be associated with pretreatment peripheral blood TCR clonality below the median. Among patients with durable benefit, tumor-associated TCR clones showed greater expansion in peripheral blood 3 weeks after treatment started (n of about 20, p = 0.022).

To estimate absolute template abundance from read counts, synthetic TCR analog templates were spiked into each PCR. TCRbeta CDR3 regions were amplified from genomic DNA with bias-controlled V and J gene primers using the immunoSEQ assay. Rearranged TCRbeta segments were sequenced at approximately 20X coverage. As for the original processing: Sequencing errors were corrected by clustering, and CDR3s were annotated against IMGT so that V, D and J genes could be assigned. Only productive TCRbeta rearrangements were used in downstream analyses, excluding out-of-frame or stop-codon sequences. Clonality was computed as one minus Shannon entropy normalized by the log of the number of unique productive sequences. Fisher's exact test with Benjamini-Hochberg correction, at a threshold of adjusted p below 0.01, was used to find clones that differed between time points or between blood and tumor. As stored in TCRdb, this immuneACCESS dataset retains in-frame rearrangements with V and J assigned. A fraction of the clones does not appear; measured against another copy, unresolved V genes explain less than half of the discrepancy, and the remainder lacks a known reason. The V and J calls and clone size come from that table; D and trimming were worked out from the DNA. This sample lists 25,000 to 40,000 clones; roughly 84% were detected once. Roughly 33% of the sample lies in the top ten.

A total of under 35 patients with locally advanced or metastatic urothelial carcinoma, treated at Memorial Sloan Kettering on a trial protocol, made up the cohort. Peripheral blood mononuclear cells were collected pretreatment and during treatment, at between 1 and 8 total time points per patient. The Qiagen DNeasy Blood extraction kit was used to purify genomic DNA from total PBMCs and tumor samples. PBMCs were collected pretreatment and during treatment, and were isolated and stored as previously described. In the germline V gene, CDR1 corresponds to SQVTM and CDR2 to ANQGSEA. The V end loses 3 bases and the J end loses 4 bases, and a stretch of 12 bases separates them. Including the terminal cysteine and phenylalanine, the CDR3 comprises 13 residues. Just CDR3 DNA is preserved here, 39 bases in frame from base 1.

Sequenced here: PBMCs, sampled around atezolizumab (anti-PD-L1) treatment. The V gene is TRBV29-1 and the J gene is TRBJ1-2, and possibly TRBD1, on 5 matching bases. The sequence came from a man in his 60s with urothelial cancer. The nucleotide sequence is TGCAGCGTTGACGGGGGGGGATTCTATGGCTACACCTTC. The translation is CSVDGGGFYGYTF.